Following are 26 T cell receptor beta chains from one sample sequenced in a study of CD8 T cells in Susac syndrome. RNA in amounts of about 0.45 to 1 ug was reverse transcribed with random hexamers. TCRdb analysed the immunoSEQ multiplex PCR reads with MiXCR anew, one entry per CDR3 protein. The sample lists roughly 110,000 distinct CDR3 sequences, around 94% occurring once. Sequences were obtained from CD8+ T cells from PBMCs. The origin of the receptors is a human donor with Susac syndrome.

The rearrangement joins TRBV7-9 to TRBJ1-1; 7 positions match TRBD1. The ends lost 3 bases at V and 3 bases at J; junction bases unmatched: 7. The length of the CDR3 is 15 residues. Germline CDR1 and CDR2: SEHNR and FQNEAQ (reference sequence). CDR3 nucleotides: TGTGCCAGCAGCTTCTTCCAGGGGGGGGACACTGAAGCTTTCTTT. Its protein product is CASSFFQGGDTEAFF.

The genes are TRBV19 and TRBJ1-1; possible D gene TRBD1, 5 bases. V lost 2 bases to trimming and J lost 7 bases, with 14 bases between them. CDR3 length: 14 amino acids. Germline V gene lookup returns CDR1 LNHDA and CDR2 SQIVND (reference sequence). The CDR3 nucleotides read TGTGCCAGTAGTATATTTAGAGGGACGGATGAAGCTTTCTTT. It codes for CASSIFRGTDEAFF. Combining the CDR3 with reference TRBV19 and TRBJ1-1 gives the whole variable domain DGGITQSPKYLFRKEGQNVTLSCEQNLNHDAMYWYRQDPGQGLRLIYYSQIVNDFQKGDIAEGYSVSREKKESFPLTVTSAQKNPTAFYLCASSIFRGTDEAFFGQGTRLTVV.

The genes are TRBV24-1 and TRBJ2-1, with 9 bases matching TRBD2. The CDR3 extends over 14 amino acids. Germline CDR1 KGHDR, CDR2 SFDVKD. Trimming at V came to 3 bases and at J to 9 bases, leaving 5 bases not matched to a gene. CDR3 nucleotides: TGTGCCACCAGTGATCCGGGACTAGCCGGTGAGCAGTTCTTC. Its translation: CATSDPGLAGEQFF.

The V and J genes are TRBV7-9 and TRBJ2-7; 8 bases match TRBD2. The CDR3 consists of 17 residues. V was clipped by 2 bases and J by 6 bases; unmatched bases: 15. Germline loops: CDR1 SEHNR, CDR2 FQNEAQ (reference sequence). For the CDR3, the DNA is TGTGCCAGCAGCTTATCGGGGGGGTTTCCGGTTTGGGTCGAGCAGTACTTC. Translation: CASSLSGGFPVWVEQYF.

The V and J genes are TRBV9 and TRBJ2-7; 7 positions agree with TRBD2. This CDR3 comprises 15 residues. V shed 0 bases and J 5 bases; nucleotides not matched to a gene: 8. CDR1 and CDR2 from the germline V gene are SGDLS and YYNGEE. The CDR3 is CASSVGDGGSDEQYF. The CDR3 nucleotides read TGTGCCAGCAGCGTAGGGGACGGGGGGTCGGACGAGCAGTACTTC.

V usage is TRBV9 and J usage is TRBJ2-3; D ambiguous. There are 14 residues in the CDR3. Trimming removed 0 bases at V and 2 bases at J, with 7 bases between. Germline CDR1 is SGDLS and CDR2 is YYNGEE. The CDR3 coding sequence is TGTGCCAGCAGCGTAGTTGGCTCCACAGATACGCAGTATTTT. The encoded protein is CASSVVGSTDTQYF.

This CDR3 reads CASSLDPEYEQYF. The CDR3 DNA follows: TGCGCCAGCAGCTTGGATCCGGAATACGAGCAGTACTTC. The V and J genes are TRBV5-1 and TRBJ2-7; D gene uncertain. The germline V and J ends were trimmed by 0 bases and 4 bases, with 8 bases remaining between them. CDR3 length: 13 amino acids. Germline V lookup: CDR1 SGHRS, CDR2 YFSETQ.

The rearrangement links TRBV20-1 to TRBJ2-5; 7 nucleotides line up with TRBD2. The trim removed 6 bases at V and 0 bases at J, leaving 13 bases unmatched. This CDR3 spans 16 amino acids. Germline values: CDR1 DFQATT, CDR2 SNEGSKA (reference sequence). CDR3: CSAGPLRGRDQETQYF. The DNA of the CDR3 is TGCAGTGCAGGGCCCTTGCGGGGGAGGGACCAAGAGACCCAGTACTTC.

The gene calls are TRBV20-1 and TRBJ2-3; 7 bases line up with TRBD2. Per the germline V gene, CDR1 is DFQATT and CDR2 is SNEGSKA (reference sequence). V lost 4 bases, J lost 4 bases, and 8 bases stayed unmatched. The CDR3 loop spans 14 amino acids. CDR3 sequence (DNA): TGCAGTGCTAAACTACTAGCGTCCGCAGATACGCAGTATTTT. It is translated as CSAKLLASADTQYF.

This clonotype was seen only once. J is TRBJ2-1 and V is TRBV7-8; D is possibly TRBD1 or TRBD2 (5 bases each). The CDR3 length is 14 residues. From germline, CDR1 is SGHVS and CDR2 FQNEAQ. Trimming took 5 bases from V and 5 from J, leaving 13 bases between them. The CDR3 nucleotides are TGTGCCAGCAGCATCCGGATGGGGGACAATGAGCAGTTCTTC. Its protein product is CASSIRMGDNEQFF.

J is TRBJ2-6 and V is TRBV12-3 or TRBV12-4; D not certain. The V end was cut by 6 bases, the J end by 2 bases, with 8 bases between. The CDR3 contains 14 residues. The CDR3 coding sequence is TGTGCCAGCAGGGGTAGGACTGGGGCCAACGTCCTGACTTTC. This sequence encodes CASRGRTGANVLTF.

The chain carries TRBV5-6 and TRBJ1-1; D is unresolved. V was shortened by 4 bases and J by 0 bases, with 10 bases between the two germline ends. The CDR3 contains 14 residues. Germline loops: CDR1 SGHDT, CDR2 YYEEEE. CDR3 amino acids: CASSPAVMNTEAFF. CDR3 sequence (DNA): TGTGCCAGCAGCCCGGCGGTCATGAACACTGAAGCTTTCTTT.

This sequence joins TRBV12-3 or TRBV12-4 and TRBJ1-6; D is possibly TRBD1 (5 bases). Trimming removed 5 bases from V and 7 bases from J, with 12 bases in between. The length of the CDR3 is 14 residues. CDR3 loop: CASSQGVGNSPLHF. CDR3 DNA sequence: TGTGCCAGCAGTCAGGGTGTCGGGAATTCACCCCTCCACTTT.

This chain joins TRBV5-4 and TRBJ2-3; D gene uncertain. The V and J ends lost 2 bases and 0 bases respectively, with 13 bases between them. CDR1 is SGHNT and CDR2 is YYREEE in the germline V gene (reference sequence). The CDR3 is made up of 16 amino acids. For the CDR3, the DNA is TGTGCCAGCAGCTTAATGGGCGCGATAAGCACAGATACGCAGTATTTT. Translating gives CASSLMGAISTDTQYF.

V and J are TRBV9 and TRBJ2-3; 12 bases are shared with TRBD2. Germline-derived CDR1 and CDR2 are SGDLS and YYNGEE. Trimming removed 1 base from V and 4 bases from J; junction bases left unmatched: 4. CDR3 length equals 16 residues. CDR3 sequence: CASSVYASGGADTQYF. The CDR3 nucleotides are TGTGCCAGCAGCGTATACGCTAGCGGGGGGGCAGATACGCAGTATTTT.

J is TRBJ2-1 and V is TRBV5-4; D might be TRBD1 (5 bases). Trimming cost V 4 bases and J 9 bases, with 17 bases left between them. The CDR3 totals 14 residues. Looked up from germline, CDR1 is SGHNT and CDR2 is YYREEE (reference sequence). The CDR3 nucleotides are TGTGCCAGCAGCCTCGCCATTACAGGTCCTGAGCAGTTCTTC. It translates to CASSLAITGPEQFF.

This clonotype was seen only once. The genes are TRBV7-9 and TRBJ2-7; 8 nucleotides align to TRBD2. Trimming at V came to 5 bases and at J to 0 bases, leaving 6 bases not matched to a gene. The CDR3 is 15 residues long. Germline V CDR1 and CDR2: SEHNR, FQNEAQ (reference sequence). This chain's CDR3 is CASSPPGLDSYEQYF. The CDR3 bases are TGTGCCAGCAGCCCCCCGGGACTAGACTCCTACGAGCAGTACTTC.

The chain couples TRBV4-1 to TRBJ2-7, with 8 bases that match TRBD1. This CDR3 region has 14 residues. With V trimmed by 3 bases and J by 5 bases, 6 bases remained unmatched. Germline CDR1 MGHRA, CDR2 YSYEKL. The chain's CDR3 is CASSQATGVDEQYF. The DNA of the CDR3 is TGCGCCAGCAGCCAGGCGACAGGGGTCGACGAGCAGTACTTC.

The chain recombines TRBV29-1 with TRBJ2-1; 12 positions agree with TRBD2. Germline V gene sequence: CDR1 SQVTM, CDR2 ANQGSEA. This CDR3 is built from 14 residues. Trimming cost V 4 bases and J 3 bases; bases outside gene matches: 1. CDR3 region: CSVGLAGDYNEQFF. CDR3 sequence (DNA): TGCAGCGTTGGACTAGCGGGGGACTACAATGAGCAGTTCTTC.

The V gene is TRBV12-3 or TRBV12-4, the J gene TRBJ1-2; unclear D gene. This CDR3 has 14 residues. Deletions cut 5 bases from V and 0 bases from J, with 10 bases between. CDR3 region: CASSGAGSNYGYTF. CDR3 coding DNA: TGTGCCAGCAGTGGCGCGGGATCTAACTATGGCTACACCTTC.

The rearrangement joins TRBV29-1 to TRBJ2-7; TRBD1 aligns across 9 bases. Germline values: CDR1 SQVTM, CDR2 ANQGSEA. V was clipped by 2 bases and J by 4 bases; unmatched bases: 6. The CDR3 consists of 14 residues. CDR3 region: CSVETPGQGYEQYF. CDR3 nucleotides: TGCAGCGTTGAAACCCCGGGACAGGGTTACGAGCAGTACTTC.

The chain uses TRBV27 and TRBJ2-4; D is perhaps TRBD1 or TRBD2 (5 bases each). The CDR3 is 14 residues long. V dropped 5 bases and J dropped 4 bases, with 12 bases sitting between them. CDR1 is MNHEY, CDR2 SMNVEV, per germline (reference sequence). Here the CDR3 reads CASSPGAIKNIQYF. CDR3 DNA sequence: TGTGCCAGCAGTCCCGGGGCCATTAAAAACATTCAGTACTTC.

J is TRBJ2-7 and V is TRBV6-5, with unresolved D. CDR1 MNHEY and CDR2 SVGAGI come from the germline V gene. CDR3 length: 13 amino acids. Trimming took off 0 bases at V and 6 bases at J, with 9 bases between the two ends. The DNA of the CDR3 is TGTGCCAGCAGTTACTCTTCTGGGTCCGAGCAGTACTTC. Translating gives CASSYSSGSEQYF.

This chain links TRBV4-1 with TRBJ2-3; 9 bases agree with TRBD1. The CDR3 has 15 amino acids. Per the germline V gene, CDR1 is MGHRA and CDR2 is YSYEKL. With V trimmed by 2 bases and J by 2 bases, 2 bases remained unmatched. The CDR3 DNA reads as TGCGCCAGCAGCCAATGGACAGGGGACACAGATACGCAGTATTTT. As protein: CASSQWTGDTDTQYF.

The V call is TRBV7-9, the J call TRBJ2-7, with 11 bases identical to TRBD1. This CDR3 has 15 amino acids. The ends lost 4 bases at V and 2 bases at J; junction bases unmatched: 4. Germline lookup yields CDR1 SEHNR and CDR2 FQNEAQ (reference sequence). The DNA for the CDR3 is TGTGCCAGCAGCTACGGACAGGGGGCCACCTACGAGCAGTACTTC. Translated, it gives CASSYGQGATYEQYF.

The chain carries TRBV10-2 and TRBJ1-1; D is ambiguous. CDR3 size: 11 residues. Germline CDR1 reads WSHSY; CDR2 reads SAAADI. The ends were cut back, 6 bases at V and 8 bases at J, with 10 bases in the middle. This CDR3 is CASRAGGEAFF. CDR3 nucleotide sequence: TGCGCCAGCAGAGCGGGAGGGGAAGCTTTCTTT.